This TCR beta chain came from a study of blood T cell repertoires in COVID-19. As for the study in general: Acute and convalescent COVID-19 specimens originated in the United States, Italy and Spain. PBMCs, B-cell-depleted T cells, or T cells provided the cDNA or gDNA that made up the material.

This CDR3 contains 15 residues. Germline CDR1 is MNHNS and CDR2 is SASEGT. V lost 2 bases, J lost 6 bases, and 17 bases lay in between. Profiled with immunoSEQ multiplex PCR; TCRdb holds only in-frame clones, not every one. The top ten clones hold under 6.5% of a sample with about 140,000 clones, around nine tenths of them seen once. The specimen was peripheral blood. This receptor was obtained from a human donor in a cohort sampled during active COVID-19. This chain connects TRBV6-1 to TRBJ2-7, with TRBD2 as a possible D gene (6 bases). The DNA for the CDR3 is TGTGCCAGCAGTGAAAGGGCCAATCGGCGGGGCGAGCAGTACTTC. Translation: CASSERANRRGEQYF.